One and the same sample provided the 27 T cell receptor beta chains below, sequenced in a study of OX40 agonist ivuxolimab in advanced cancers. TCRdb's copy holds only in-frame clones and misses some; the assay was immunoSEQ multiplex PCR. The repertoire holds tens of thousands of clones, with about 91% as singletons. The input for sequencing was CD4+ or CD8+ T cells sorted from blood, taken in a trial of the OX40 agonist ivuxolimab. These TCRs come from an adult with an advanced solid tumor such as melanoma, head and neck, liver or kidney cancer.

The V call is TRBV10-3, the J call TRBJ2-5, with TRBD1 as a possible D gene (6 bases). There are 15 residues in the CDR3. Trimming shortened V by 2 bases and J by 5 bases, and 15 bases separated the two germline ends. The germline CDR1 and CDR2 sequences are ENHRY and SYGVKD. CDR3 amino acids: CAISEVLGRGETQYF. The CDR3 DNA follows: TGTGCCATCAGTGAGGTACTGGGCAGGGGTGAGACCCAGTACTTC.

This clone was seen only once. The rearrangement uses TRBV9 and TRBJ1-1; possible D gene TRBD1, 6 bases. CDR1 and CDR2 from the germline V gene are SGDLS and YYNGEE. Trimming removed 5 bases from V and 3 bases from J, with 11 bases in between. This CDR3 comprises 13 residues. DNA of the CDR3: TGTGCCAGCAGTACCGGACAGCACACTGAAGCTTTCTTT. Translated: CASSTGQHTEAFF. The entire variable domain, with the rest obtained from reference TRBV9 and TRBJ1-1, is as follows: DSGVTQTPKHLITATGQRVTLRCSPRSGDLSVYWYQQSLDQGLQFLIQYYNGEERAKGNILERFSAQQFPDLHSELNLSSLELGDSALYFCASSTGQHTEAFFGQGTRLTVV.

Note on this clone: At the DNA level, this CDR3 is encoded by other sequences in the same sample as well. The CDR3 here is CASSLGLAGVGHEQFF. In nucleotides, the CDR3 is TGTGCCAGCAGCTTGGGACTAGCGGGAGTAGGGCATGAGCAGTTCTTC. V gene TRBV7-6 combines with J gene TRBJ2-1; 14 positions match TRBD2. CDR1 is SGHVS, CDR2 FNYEAQ, per germline. V lost 3 bases to trimming and J lost 8 bases; unmatched junction nucleotides: 6. The CDR3 contains 16 residues.

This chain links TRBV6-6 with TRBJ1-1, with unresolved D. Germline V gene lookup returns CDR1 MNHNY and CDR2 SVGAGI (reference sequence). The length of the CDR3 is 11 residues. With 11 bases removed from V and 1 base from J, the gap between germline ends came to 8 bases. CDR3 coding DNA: TGTGCCGTCCGGGAGAACACTGAAGCTTTCTTT. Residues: CAVRENTEAFF.

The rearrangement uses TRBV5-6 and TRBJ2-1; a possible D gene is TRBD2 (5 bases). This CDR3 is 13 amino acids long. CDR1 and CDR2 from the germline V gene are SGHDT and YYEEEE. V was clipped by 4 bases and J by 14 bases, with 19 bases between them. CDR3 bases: TGTGCCAGCAGCACCTCCGAGGGATCTCGGGAGTTCTTC. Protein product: CASSTSEGSREFF.

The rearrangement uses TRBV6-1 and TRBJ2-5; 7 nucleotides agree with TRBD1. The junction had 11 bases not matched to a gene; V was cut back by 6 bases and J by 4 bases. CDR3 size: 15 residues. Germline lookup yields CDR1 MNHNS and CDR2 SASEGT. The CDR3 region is CASSRRDREGETQYF. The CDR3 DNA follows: TGTGCCAGCAGCCGACGGGACAGAGAAGGAGAGACCCAGTACTTC.

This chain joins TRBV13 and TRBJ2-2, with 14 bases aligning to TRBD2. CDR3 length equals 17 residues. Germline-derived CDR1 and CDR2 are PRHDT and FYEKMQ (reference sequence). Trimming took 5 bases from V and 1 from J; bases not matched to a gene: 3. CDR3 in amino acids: CASSQGLAGGNTGELFF. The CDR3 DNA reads TGTGCCAGCAGCCAAGGACTAGCGGGAGGGAACACCGGGGAGCTGTTTTTT.

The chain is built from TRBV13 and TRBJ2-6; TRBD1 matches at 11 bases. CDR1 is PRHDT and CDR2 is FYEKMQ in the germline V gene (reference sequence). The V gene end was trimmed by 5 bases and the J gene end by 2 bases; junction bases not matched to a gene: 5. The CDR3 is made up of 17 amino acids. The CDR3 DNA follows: TGTGCCAGCAGCGGGCGGACAGGGGGCGCTGGGGCCAACGTCCTGACTTTC. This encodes CASSGRTGGAGANVLTF.

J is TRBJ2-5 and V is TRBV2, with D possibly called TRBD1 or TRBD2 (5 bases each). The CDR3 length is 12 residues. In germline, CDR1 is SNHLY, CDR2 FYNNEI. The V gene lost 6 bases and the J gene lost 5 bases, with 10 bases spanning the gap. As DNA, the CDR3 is TGTGCCAGCAGGAGCAGGGAGGAGACCCAGTACTTC. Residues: CASRSREETQYF.

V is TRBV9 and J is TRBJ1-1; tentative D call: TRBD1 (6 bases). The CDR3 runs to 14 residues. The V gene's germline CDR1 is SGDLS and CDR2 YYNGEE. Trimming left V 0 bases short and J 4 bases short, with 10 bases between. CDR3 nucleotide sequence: TGTGCCAGCAGCGTAGAAGGGGGGCCCACTGAAGCTTTCTTT. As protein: CASSVEGGPTEAFF.

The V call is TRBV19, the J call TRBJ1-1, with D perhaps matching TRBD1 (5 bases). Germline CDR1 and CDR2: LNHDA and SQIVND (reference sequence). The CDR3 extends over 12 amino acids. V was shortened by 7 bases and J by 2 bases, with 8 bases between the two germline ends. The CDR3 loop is CASTQGNTEAFF. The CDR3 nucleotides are TGTGCCAGTACTCAGGGAAACACTGAAGCTTTCTTT.

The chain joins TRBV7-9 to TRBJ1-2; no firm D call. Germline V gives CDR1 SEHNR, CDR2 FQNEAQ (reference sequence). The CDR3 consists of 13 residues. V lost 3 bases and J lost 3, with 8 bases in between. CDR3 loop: CASSFNMDYGYTF. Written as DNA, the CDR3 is TGTGCCAGCAGCTTTAACATGGACTATGGCTACACCTTC.

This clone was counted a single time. The CDR3 sequence: CASSHPPREGFYEQYF. CDR3 nucleotide sequence: TGTGCCAGCAGCCATCCCCCGCGGGAGGGTTTCTACGAGCAGTACTTC. The chain has TRBV5-4 and TRBJ2-7; 9 bases line up with TRBD2. The ends lost 4 bases at V and 3 bases at J; junction bases unmatched: 11. Germline loops: CDR1 SGHNT, CDR2 YYREEE (reference sequence). The CDR3 runs 16 residues.

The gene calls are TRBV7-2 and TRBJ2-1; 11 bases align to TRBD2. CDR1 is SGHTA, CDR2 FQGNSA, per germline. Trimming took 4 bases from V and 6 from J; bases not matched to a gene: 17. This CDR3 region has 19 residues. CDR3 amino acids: CASSSIVLGITSGSNEQFF. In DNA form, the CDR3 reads TGTGCCAGCAGCTCCATCGTTTTGGGGATCACTAGCGGGAGCAATGAGCAGTTCTTC.

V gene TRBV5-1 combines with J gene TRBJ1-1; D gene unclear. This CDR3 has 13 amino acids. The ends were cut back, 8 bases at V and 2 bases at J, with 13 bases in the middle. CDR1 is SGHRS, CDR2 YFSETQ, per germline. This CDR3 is CASMVVGNTEAFF. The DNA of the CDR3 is TGCGCCAGTATGGTAGTCGGCAACACTGAAGCTTTCTTT.

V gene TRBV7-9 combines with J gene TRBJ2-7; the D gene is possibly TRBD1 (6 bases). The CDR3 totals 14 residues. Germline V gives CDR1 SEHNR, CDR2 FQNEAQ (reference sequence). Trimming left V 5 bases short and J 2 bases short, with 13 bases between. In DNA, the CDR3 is TGTGCCAGCAGCACAGGGTCTGGGCCCTACGAGCAGTACTTC. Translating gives CASSTGSGPYEQYF.

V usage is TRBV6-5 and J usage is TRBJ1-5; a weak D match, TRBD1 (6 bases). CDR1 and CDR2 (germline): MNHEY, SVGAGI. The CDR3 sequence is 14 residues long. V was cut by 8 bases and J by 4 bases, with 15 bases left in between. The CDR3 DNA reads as TGTGCCAGCGGAAGGGACATAAAGAATCAGCCCCAGCATTTT. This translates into CASGRDIKNQPQHF.

CDR3 protein: CASSVGGRGRREETQYF. The CDR3 nucleotides read TGTGCCAGCAGCGTAGGCGGGCGTGGGAGAAGGGAAGAGACCCAGTACTTC. The genes are TRBV9 and TRBJ2-5, with D perhaps matching TRBD2 (5 bases). This CDR3 region has 17 residues. The germline V and J ends were trimmed by 0 bases and 3 bases, with 18 bases remaining between them. CDR1 and CDR2 (germline): SGDLS, YYNGEE. Looking up the rest from reference TRBV9 and TRBJ2-5 gives the full variable domain: DSGVTQTPKHLITATGQRVTLRCSPRSGDLSVYWYQQSLDQGLQFLIQYYNGEERAKGNILERFSAQQFPDLHSELNLSSLELGDSALYFCASSVGGRGRREETQYFGPGTRLLVL.

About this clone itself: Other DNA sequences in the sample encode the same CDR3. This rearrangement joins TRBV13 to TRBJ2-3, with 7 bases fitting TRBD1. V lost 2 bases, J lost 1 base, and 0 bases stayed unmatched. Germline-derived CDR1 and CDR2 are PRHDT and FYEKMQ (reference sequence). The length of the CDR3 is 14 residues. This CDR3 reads CASSLQGGTDTQYF. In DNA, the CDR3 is TGTGCCAGCAGCTTACAGGGGGGCACAGATACGCAGTATTTT.

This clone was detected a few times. CDR3 in amino acids: CASSLKGDRVALGANVLTF. The CDR3 DNA follows: TGTGCCAGCAGCTTAAAGGGAGACAGGGTGGCTTTGGGGGCCAACGTCCTGACTTTC. The chain employs TRBV7-2 and TRBJ2-6; 7 bases line up with TRBD1. V trimming: 2 bases; J trimming: 4 bases; junction bases outside the gene matches: 14. Germline V lookup: CDR1 SGHTA, CDR2 FQGNSA. The length of the CDR3 is 19 residues. Full variable domain (rest looked up from reference TRBV7-2 and TRBJ2-6): GAGVSQSPSNKVTEKGKDVELRCDPISGHTALYWYRQSLGQGLEFLIYFQGNSAPDKSGLPSDRFSAERTGGSVSTLTIQRTQQEDSAVYLCASSLKGDRVALGANVLTFGAGSRLTVL.

The CDR3 nucleotides read TGTGCCAGTAGTATAGATTGGTCCAGGGGGCGCGGCTACACCTTC. It specifies CASSIDWSRGRGYTF. The chain is built from TRBV19 and TRBJ1-2; TRBD1 matches 8 bases. The CDR3 has 15 residues. Germline CDR1 LNHDA, CDR2 SQIVND (reference sequence). Germline trimming cut 0 bases from V and 8 bases from J; bases unmatched to any gene: 8.

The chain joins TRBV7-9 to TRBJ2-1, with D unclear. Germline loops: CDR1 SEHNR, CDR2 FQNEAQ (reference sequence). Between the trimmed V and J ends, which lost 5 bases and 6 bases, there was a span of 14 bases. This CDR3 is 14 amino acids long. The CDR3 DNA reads TGTGCCAGCAGCCCCGACTCGGGTACCAATGAGCAGTTCTTC. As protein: CASSPDSGTNEQFF.

The CDR3 sequence is CASSPRASGNNEQFF. DNA of the CDR3: TGTGCCAGCAGCCCTCGGGCTAGCGGCAACAATGAGCAGTTCTTC. This chain joins TRBV6-5 and TRBJ2-1, with TRBD2 matching over 7 bases. The CDR3 loop spans 15 amino acids. The V gene's germline CDR1 is MNHEY and CDR2 SVGAGI. J lost 5 bases, V lost 6 bases, and 10 bases had no gene match.

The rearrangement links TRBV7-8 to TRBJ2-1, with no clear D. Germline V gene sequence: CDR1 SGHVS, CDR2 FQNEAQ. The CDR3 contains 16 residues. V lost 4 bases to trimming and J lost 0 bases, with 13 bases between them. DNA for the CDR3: TGTGCCAGCAGCTATAGTCGGGCACCCTCCTACAATGAGCAGTTCTTC. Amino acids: CASSYSRAPSYNEQFF.

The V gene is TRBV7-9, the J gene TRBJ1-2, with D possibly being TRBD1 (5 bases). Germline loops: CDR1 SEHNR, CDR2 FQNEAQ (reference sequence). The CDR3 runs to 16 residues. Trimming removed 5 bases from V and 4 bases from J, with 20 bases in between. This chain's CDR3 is CASSLLRQISSYGYTF. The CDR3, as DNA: TGTGCCAGCAGCCTACTTAGACAGATCTCATCCTATGGCTACACCTTC.

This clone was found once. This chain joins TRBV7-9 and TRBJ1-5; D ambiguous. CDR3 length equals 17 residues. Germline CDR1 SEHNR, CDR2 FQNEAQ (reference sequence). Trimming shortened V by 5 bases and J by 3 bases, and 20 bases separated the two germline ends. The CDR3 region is CASSPPLPDGDNQPQHF. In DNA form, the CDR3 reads TGTGCCAGCAGCCCCCCCCTCCCTGACGGAGACAATCAGCCCCAGCATTTT.

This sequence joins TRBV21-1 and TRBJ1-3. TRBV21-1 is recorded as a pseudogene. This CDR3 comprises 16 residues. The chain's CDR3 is CASSKGEVGIRNTIYF. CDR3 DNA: TGTGCCAGCAGCAAAGGTGAAGTTGGGATAAGAAACACCATATATTTT.